This T cell receptor beta chain was captured by sequencing in a study of blood T cell repertoires in COVID-19. Overall study: Sites across the United States, Italy and Spain contributed samples from acute and convalescent COVID-19. PBMCs, B-cell-depleted T cells, or T cells provided the cDNA or gDNA that made up the material.

Recruited during active infection, patients (from Seattle) were subsequently followed longitudinally. TCRdb keeps only in-frame clones here, not all; method: immunoSEQ multiplex PCR. The table lists about 180,000 clones, approximately 86% of them singletons. CDR1 and CDR2 (germline): SQVTM, ANQGSEA. Trimming stripped 4 bases from V and 6 bases from J, with 15 bases between. The CDR3 loop spans 14 amino acids. Source material: peripheral blood. The rearrangement links TRBV29-1 to TRBJ2-2; D perhaps matches TRBD1 (5 bases). This clonotype originated in a man between 60 and 75 years old with COVID-19, enrolled during active disease. The DNA for the CDR3 is TGCAGCGTTGGTGCGGCAGGGTTTGCCGGGGAGCTGTTTTTT. Residues: CSVGAAGFAGELFF.